These T cell receptor beta chains were read from a single sample in a study of blood T cell repertoires in COVID-19. Assay: immunoSEQ multiplex PCR; the TCRdb copy retains only in-frame clones and omits some. The sample includes 55,000 to 65,000 clones, roughly 90% of them seen just once. What was sequenced was peripheral blood. These TCRs come from an older woman with active COVID-19. CDR3s include the opening cysteine and the closing phenylalanine or tryptophan. The D gene is left open where the match is weak. Expanded clones get a size class; other rows say once, few or many, or leave the size out.

d_gene	abundance	v_gene	j_gene	CDR3nt	CDR3aa
NA	NA	TRBV6-2/TRBV6-3	TRBJ1-2	TGTGCCAGCAGTAACCACATTACCGGCTACACCTTC	CASSNHITGYTF
TRBD2	NA	TRBV5-1	TRBJ2-3	TGCGCCAGCAGCCTCGGGACTAGTCCCCCAGATACGCAGTATTTT	CASSLGTSPPDTQYF
NA	NA	TRBV19	TRBJ2-4	TGTGCCAGTAGTATCAACGGCAAAAACATTCAGTACTTC	CASSINGKNIQYF
NA	NA	TRBV19	TRBJ1-2	TGTGCCAGTAGTATACGGGAGGGCTATGGCTACACCTTC	CASSIREGYGYTF
TRBD2	NA	TRBV5-4	TRBJ2-1	TGTGCCAGCAGCTTGGGCGGGGGTTCCTACAATGAGCAGTTCTTC	CASSLGGGSYNEQFF
NA	NA	TRBV20-1	TRBJ2-5	TGCAGTGCTGGCATACAAGAGACCCAGTACTTC	CSAGIQETQYF
TRBD1	NA	TRBV7-2	TRBJ1-2	TGTGCCAGCAGCTCGGACAGGGCTGTCGGTTTAAACTATGGCTACACCTTC	CASSSDRAVGLNYGYTF
NA	NA	TRBV9	TRBJ2-3	TGTGCCAGCAGCGTAGCGCTGGAGGGGGCCGGAACAGATACGCAGTATTTT	CASSVALEGAGTDTQYF
TRBD1	NA	TRBV30	TRBJ1-5	TGTGCCTGGAGTTTACAGGGGAATCAGCCCCAGCATTTT	CAWSLQGNQPQHF
TRBD1	NA	TRBV12-3/TRBV12-4	TRBJ2-7	TGTGCCAGCAGACAGGGGCTCTACGAGCAGTACTTC	CASRQGLYEQYF
TRBD1	once	TRBV19	TRBJ2-2	TGTGCCAGTAGTACCGACAGGGGACTTATCGGGGAGCTGTTTTTT	CASSTDRGLIGELFF
NA	once	TRBV2	TRBJ2-2	TGTGCCAGCAGTGGCCGGACAGTTAACACCGGGGAGCTGTTTTTT	CASSGRTVNTGELFF
NA	NA	TRBV12-1	TRBJ1-2	TGTGCCAGCAGCTCGCGCCAGGGAAACTATGGCTACACCTTC	CASSSRQGNYGYTF
NA	NA	TRBV9	TRBJ2-1	TGTGCCAGCAGCGTAACCAGCGGCATTAACAATGAGCAGTTCTTC	CASSVTSGINNEQFF
TRBD1	NA	TRBV7-9	TRBJ1-1	TGTGCCAGCAGCTTGGGACAGGGGGAGACTGAAGCTTTCTTT	CASSLGQGETEAFF
TRBD1	NA	TRBV5-1	TRBJ1-1	TGCGCCAGCAGCACACAGGGGGGCACTGAAGCTTTCTTT	CASSTQGGTEAFF
TRBD2	NA	TRBV7-9	TRBJ2-1	TGTGCCAGCACTTATTTATTCGGACTAGCGGGGGGCAGCTCCTACAATGAGCAGTTCTTC	CASTYLFGLAGGSSYNEQFF
NA	NA	TRBV9	TRBJ1-4	TGTGCCAGCAGCGTTGGGCAGGGGAATGAAAAACTGTTTTTT	CASSVGQGNEKLFF
NA	once	TRBV10-3	TRBJ2-1	TGTGCCATCAGTGAGTCAGGAGGCTCCTACAATGAGCAGTTCTTC	CAISESGGSYNEQFF
TRBD1	once	TRBV5-6	TRBJ2-5	TGTGCCAGCCGCTTGGGACAGGGGGTGGGGGAGACCCAGTACTTC	CASRLGQGVGETQYF
NA	NA	TRBV12-3/TRBV12-4	TRBJ1-1	TGTGCCAGCACTTCGGGTTCCAACACTGAAGCTTTCTTT	CASTSGSNTEAFF
TRBD1	once	TRBV29-1	TRBJ2-3	TGCAGCGCCCGGACAGGGGTTACAGATACGCAGTATTTT	CSARTGVTDTQYF
NA	NA	TRBV7-2	TRBJ1-3	TGTGCCAGCAGCTTAGCCCTCTCTGGAAACACCATATATTTT	CASSLALSGNTIYF
TRBD1	NA	TRBV3-1/TRBV3-2	TRBJ1-1	TGTGCCAGCAGCCAAGATTTGAGGGGGCAGGAAGCTTTCTTT	CASSQDLRGQEAFF
NA	once	TRBV4-1	TRBJ2-7	TGTGCCAGCAGCCTCCCTGGGCGGGACGAGCAGTACTTC	CASSLPGRDEQYF
NA	NA	TRBV30	TRBJ2-7	TGTGCCTGGAGTGTACGGCAGGGGTGGGACGAGCAGTACTTC	CAWSVRQGWDEQYF
NA	NA	TRBV18	TRBJ2-7	TGTGCCAGCTCACCACCGAACAGGGACGAGCAGTACTTC	CASSPPNRDEQYF
NA	NA	TRBV6-5	TRBJ2-2	TGTGCCAGCACCGAGGTGATCGGGGAGCTGTTTTTT	CASTEVIGELFF
NA	NA	TRBV7-3	TRBJ1-2	TGTGCCAGCAGCTTAGATGCCGGAGGCCTGCGGTATGGCTACACCTTC	CASSLDAGGLRYGYTF
TRBD1	NA	TRBV30	TRBJ1-1	TGTGCCTGGAGCGGGGACAGGCCAGAAGCTTTCTTT	CAWSGDRPEAFF
NA	NA	TRBV6-5	TRBJ2-4	TGTGCCAGCGGAGTGTCAGCCAAAAACATTCAGTACTTC	CASGVSAKNIQYF
TRBD2	NA	TRBV11-2	TRBJ2-1	TGTGCCAGCAGCTTAAGACTAGCTAAAACCTACAATGAGCAGTTCTTC	CASSLRLAKTYNEQFF
TRBD1	NA	TRBV5-1	TRBJ2-5	TGCGCCAGCAGCTCAGGGGGACAAGAGACCCAGTACTTC	CASSSGGQETQYF
NA	NA	TRBV6-1	TRBJ1-2	TGTGCCAGCAGTGAACGCGGGGACGTTTTGGGCTACACCTTC	CASSERGDVLGYTF
NA	NA	TRBV18	TRBJ1-2	TGTGCCAGCTCACGACAGAGACGCTCCTATGGCTACACCTTC	CASSRQRRSYGYTF
TRBD2	NA	TRBV12-3/TRBV12-4	TRBJ2-7	TGTGCCAGCAGTGCCTCTGGGGGGGACGGACGCTTC	CASSASGGDGRF
NA	NA	TRBV5-1	TRBJ2-7	TGCGCCAGCAGCTTAACTGCCTACGAGCAGTACTTC	CASSLTAYEQYF
TRBD1	NA	TRBV6-2/TRBV6-3	TRBJ1-5	TGTGCCAGCAGTTATGCGACAGGGGGCAATCAGCCCCAGCATTTT	CASSYATGGNQPQHF
NA	NA	TRBV10-3	TRBJ2-2	TGTGCCATCAGTGAGTCGAGGGAGCCGGAGCTGTTTTTT	CAISESREPELFF
TRBD1	NA	TRBV6-5	TRBJ1-5	TGTGCCAGCAGTTACTCACGGACAGGGGGTCAGCCCCAGCATTTT	CASSYSRTGGQPQHF
NA	once	TRBV5-6	TRBJ1-3	TGTGCCAGCAGCTTAGGGGTAGGGTACCTCTCTGGAAACACCATATATTTT	CASSLGVGYLSGNTIYF
TRBD1	NA	TRBV27	TRBJ1-6	TGTGCCAGCAGTTGGGGGACAGAAAATTCACCCCTCCACTTT	CASSWGTENSPLHF
NA	NA	TRBV5-5	TRBJ2-7	TGTGCCAGCACCCGAGTTGGGGCAGGGGTAAACGAGCAGTACTTC	CASTRVGAGVNEQYF
NA	NA	TRBV6-2/TRBV6-3	TRBJ2-1	TGTGCCAGCAGCCGGGGCCCCCCTCAGCAGTTCTTC	CASSRGPPQQFF
NA	once	TRBV2	TRBJ1-1	TGTGCCAGCAGTGAAGAGCGGGGTTGGAGCACTGAAGCTTTCTTT	CASSEERGWSTEAFF
TRBD2	NA	TRBV7-2	TRBJ2-3	TGTGCCAGCAGCGTTACTAGCGGGGGCGGGGGTACGCAGTATTTT	CASSVTSGGGGTQYF
NA	NA	TRBV5-8	TRBJ2-6	TGTGCCAGCAGCTTCAGGGGTTCTGGGGCCAACGTCCTGACTTTC	CASSFRGSGANVLTF
TRBD1	NA	TRBV5-1	TRBJ2-4	TGCGCCAGCAGCCCCGGGACAGGGAGTGACATTCAGTACTTC	CASSPGTGSDIQYF
TRBD1	NA	TRBV20-1	TRBJ2-3	TGCAGTGCTAGTGTCCGGGACAGGGACTCCACAGATACGCAGTATTTT	CSASVRDRDSTDTQYF